This TCR beta chain was profiled in a study of T cell repertoires in cytomegalovirus infection. About the study: Recently identified HLA-C-restricted CMV epitopes and well-studied HLA-B-restricted CMV epitopes were used by the study. Carrying CMV and the relevant HLA type showed in public TCR beta signatures.

This clonotype was seen more than once but under ten times. The antigen is unknown. Study conclusions and caveats: Accumulated public TCR beta family frequency recognized individuals carrying CMV together with the relevant HLA. There were HLA-C-restricted CMV-specific TCR beta clonotypes dominating the ex vivo response.

Using its own MiXCR run on the reads, TCRdb lists one record per CDR3 protein. This table holds approximately 990,000 distinct CDR3 sequences, about 33% found once. From germline, CDR1 is MNHEY and CDR2 SVGEGT. CDR3 length: 14 amino acids. Trimming pared 5 bases from V and 2 bases from J, leaving 13 bases between. Material: cultured CD8+ T cells from PBMCs, obtained from culture after CMV antigen stimulation. The source of this sequence is a human donor in good health (CMV status not recorded). Some clones in this sample may be carry-over from other donors' samples. This chain joins TRBV6-2 or TRBV6-3 and TRBJ2-7, with D maybe TRBD1 (5 bases). The CDR3 reads CASSGAFQTYEQYV. CDR3 sequence (DNA): TGTGCCAGCAGTGGGGCATTCCAGACCTACGAGCAGTACGTC.